This TCR beta chain was sequenced for a study of blood T cell repertoires in COVID-19. For the study at large: There were acute and convalescent COVID-19 samples, and they came from the United States, Italy and Spain. PBMCs, B-cell-depleted T cells, or T cells were the source of the cDNA or gDNA that made up the material.

Assay used: immunoSEQ multiplex PCR; TCRdb lists only in-frame clones, some missing. This table has approximately 210,000 clones, 83% appearing once. There are a few counts of this clone. The CDR3 is 13 residues long. Germline-derived CDR1 and CDR2 are MNHNY and SVGAGI (reference sequence). V was clipped by 5 bases and J by 8 bases, with 15 bases between them. The chain combines TRBV6-6 with TRBJ1-2; possible D gene TRBD1, 5 bases. The sequencing input was peripheral blood. The sequence was obtained from a woman in her forties with active or convalescent COVID-19. The CDR3 is CASSGTGEGGYTF. In DNA, the CDR3 is TGTGCCAGCAGTGGAACTGGGGAGGGGGGCTACACCTTC.